This record covers a single TCR beta chain. The CDR3 has 14 residues. Losses at the gene ends were 7 bases for V and 4 bases for J; bases not matched to a gene: 8. CDR1 is MNHNY and CDR2 is SVGAGI in the germline V gene (reference sequence). It was 200 ng DNA, 25,000 to 35,000 T cell genomes, that sorted-subset replicate PCRs used. This table comes from immunoSEQ multiplex PCR, and its TCRdb copy is limited to in-frame clones, with some not included. This table has about 980,000 clones, about three quarters appearing once. This entry belongs to a study of shared clonotypes between healthy human individuals. Overall study: The study used three CD4 naive, three CD4 memory, two CD8 naive and one CD8 memory plate per donor.

The chain links TRBV6-6 to TRBJ1-2; 8 bases map to TRBD1. This clonotype was obtained from a man aged 18 to 30 in good health. The sequenced material came from memory CD4+ T cells sorted from blood. Regarding subset: CD45RA-negative fraction. CDR3: CASIYGQGSYGYTF. The DNA for the CDR3 is TGTGCCAGCATCTATGGACAGGGCTCCTATGGCTACACCTTC.